This TCR beta chain was captured by sequencing in a study of T cell clonality in common variable immunodeficiency. Caucasian heritage predominated among both patients and controls. Germline-derived CDR1 and CDR2 are DFQATT and SNEGSKA (reference sequence). This CDR3 is 14 amino acids long. V dropped 0 bases and J dropped 2 bases, with 11 bases sitting between them. General observations from the study: In common variable immunodeficiency, TCR beta chains reportedly carried fewer deletions and N-nucleotide insertions.

The method was immunoSEQ multiplex PCR; TCRdb's version includes in-frame clones alone and lacks a portion of them. The sample includes about 42,000 clones, none of them occurring once. Comment on this clone: Its antigen remains unknown. From the germline J gene comes the end of the CDR3, since the read stops 3 residues before it.

The V gene is TRBV20-1, the J gene TRBJ2-7; D might be TRBD1 (5 bases). What was sequenced was peripheral blood mononuclear cells. The TCR comes from a human donor with common variable immunodeficiency. The sequenced CDR3 bases are TGCAGTGCTAGAGATCTGGGGCAGACCTACGAG. This gives the protein CSARDLGQTYE. The full CDR3 protein reads CSARDLGQTYEQYF.